The source of this TCR beta chain is a study of shared clonotypes between healthy human individuals. The CDR3 is 14 amino acids. The germline V gene encodes CDR1 SEHNR and CDR2 FQNEAQ (reference sequence). The V gene lost 5 bases and the J gene lost 4 bases, with 14 bases spanning the gap. Produced via immunoSEQ multiplex PCR; TCRdb's table is partial and in-frame only. Among 2,100,000 or so clones, approximately 96% were seen once, and the ten largest hold 0.1% to 0.15%. Notes on this clone: Its antigen is still unknown.

Study outcomes and limitations: Limitation of the genetic and exposure-history diversity represented came from the few donors.

This clonotype originated in a man aged 18-30 years in good health. The V and J genes are TRBV7-9 and TRBJ2-5; possible D gene TRBD2, 7 bases. Specimen: naive CD4+ T cells sorted from blood. Stated subset: CD45RA+ positively selected. The CDR3 is CASSPLGGRETQYF. The CDR3 DNA sequence: TGTGCCAGCAGCCCTCTCGGGGGGCGAGAGACCCAGTACTTC.